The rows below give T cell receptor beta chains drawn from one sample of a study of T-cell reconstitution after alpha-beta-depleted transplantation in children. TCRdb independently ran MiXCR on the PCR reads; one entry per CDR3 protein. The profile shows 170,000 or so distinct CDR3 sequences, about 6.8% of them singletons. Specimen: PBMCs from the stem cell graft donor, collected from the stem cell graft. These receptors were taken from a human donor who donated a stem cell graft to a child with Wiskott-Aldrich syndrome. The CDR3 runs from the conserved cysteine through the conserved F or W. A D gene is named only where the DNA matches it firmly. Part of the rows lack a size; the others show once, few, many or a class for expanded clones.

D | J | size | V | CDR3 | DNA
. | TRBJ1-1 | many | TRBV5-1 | CASSVERRNTEAFF | TGCGCCAGCAGCGTGGAGAGGAGAAACACTGAAGCTTTCTTT
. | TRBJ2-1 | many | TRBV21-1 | CASSPHAGANEQFF | TGTGCCAGCAGCCCCCATGCGGGTGCAAATGAGCAGTTCTTC
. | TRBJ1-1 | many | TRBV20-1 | CSARPDLNTEAFF | TGCAGTGCTAGACCCGATTTGAACACTGAAGCTTTCTTT
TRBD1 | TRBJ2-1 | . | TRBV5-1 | CASSLVQGAHNEQFF | TGCGCCAGCAGCTTGGTCCAGGGGGCGCACAATGAGCAGTTCTTC
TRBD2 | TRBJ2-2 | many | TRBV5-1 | CASKPLGLANTGELFF | TGCGCCAGCAAACCTTTGGGACTAGCAAACACCGGGGAGCTGTTTTTT
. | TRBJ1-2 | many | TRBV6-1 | CASRTLRAVPYGYTF | TGTGCCAGCAGAACTCTGCGAGCAGTGCCCTATGGCTACACCTTC
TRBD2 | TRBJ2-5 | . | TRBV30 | CAWGLLAGGETQYF | TGTGCCTGGGGATTACTAGCGGGTGGAGAGACCCAGTACTTC
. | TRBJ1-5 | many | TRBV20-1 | CSAPRGGYQPQHF | TGCAGTGCCCCTAGGGGGGGTTATCAGCCCCAGCATTTT
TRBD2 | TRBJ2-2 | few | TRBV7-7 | CASSSLAGGRELFF | TGTGCCAGCAGTTCCCTAGCGGGGGGTAGGGAGCTGTTTTTT
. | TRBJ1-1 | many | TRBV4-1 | CASSQDWRVNTEAFF | TGCGCCAGCAGCCAAGATTGGAGAGTGAACACTGAAGCTTTCTTT
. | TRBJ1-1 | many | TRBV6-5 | CASRPSGIWGNTEAFF | TGTGCCAGCAGGCCCAGCGGGATCTGGGGGAACACTGAAGCTTTCTTT
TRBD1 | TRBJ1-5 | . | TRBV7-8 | CASSASRGNQPQHF | TGTGCCAGCAGCGCCTCCAGGGGGAATCAGCCCCAGCATTTT
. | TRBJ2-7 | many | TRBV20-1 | CSARGAMSYEQYF | TGCAGTGCTAGAGGTGCGATGTCCTACGAGCAGTACTTC
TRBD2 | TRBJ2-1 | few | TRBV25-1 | CASSGLGLAGAEQFF | TGTGCCAGCAGTGGGCTGGGACTAGCGGGGGCGGAGCAGTTCTTC
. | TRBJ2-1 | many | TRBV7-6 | CASSLAGTSLPSSYNEQFF | TGTGCCAGCAGCTTAGCAGGGACATCTTTACCCAGCTCCTACAATGAGCAGTTCTTC
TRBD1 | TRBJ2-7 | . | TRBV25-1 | CASSGQGHSYEQYF | TGTGCCAGCAGTGGACAGGGCCACTCCTACGAGCAGTACTTC
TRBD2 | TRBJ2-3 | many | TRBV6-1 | CASHTSGDFTDTQYF | TGTGCCAGCCATACTAGCGGGGATTTCACAGATACGCAGTATTTT
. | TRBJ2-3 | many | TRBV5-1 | CASSLLTIEVDTQYF | TGCGCCAGCAGCTTGCTGACTATAGAGGTAGATACGCAGTATTTT
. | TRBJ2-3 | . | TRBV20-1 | CSAHLTDTQYF | TGCAGTGCTCACCTCACAGATACGCAGTATTTT
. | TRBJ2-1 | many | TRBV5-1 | CASSTGLPLSEQFF | TGCGCCAGCAGCACGGGACTGCCTCTGAGTGAGCAGTTCTTC
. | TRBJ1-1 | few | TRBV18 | CASSPWETGTEAFF | TGTGCCAGCTCACCATGGGAGACAGGCACTGAAGCTTTCTTT
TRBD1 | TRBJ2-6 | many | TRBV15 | CASRDRDVVANVLTF | TGTGCCTCCCGGGACAGGGATGTTGTGGCCAACGTCCTGACTTTC
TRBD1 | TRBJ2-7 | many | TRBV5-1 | CASREWTGNYEQYF | TGCGCCAGCAGGGAATGGACAGGAAACTACGAGCAGTACTTC
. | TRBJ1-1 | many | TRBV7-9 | CASSPGDTEAFF | TGTGCCAGCAGCCCAGGTGACACTGAAGCTTTCTTT
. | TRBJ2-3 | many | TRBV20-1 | CSASITGASTDTQYF | TGCAGTGCTAGCATTACCGGGGCTAGCACAGATACGCAGTATTTT
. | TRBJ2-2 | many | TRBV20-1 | CSAKEGISTGELFF | TGCAGTGCTAAGGAGGGTATATCGACCGGGGAGCTGTTTTTT
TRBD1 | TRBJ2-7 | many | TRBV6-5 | CASEGGSYSKEQYF | TGTGCCAGCGAAGGGGGCTCTTACAGTAAAGAGCAGTACTTC
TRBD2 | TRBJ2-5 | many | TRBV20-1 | CSARDLTGLAGLGTQYF | TGCAGTGCTAGAGATTTGACCGGACTAGCGGGTTTAGGGACCCAGTACTTC
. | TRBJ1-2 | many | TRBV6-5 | CASSYSTSLGGYTF | TGTGCCAGCAGTTACTCGACCTCTTTGGGAGGCTACACCTTC
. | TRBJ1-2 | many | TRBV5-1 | CASSSQGGQGGYGYTF | TGCGCCAGCAGCTCTCAAGGCGGCCAAGGGGGCTATGGCTACACCTTC
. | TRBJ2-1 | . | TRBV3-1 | CASSPRTNNEQFF | TGTGCCAGCAGCCCCCGGACAAATAATGAGCAGTTCTTC